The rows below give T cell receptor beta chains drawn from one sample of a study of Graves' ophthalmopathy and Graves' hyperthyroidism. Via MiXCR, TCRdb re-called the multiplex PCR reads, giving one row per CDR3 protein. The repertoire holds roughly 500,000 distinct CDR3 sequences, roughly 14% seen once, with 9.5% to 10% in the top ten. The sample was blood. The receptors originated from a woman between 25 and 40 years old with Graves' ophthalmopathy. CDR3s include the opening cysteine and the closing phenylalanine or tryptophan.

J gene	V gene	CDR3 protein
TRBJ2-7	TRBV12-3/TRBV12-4	CASTFLGSSYEQYF
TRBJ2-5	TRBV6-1	CASSGPGRAGDSQETQYF
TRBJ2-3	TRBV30	CAWRASLRFGTDTQYF
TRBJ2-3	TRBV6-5	CASSLLGLSTDTQYF
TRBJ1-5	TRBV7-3	CASSLADVRPQHF
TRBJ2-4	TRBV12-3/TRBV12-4	CASSFGRVAKRNIKYF
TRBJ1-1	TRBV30	CAWRVGQGWTEAFF
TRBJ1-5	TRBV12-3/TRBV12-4	CASSLSGINQPQHF
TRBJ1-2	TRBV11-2	CASSSTGNYGYTF
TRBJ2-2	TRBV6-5	CASSYRDSNTGELFF
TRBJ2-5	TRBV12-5	CASADRARETQYF
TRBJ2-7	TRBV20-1	CSARIYDEQYF
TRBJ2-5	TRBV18	CASSNLQGQETQYF
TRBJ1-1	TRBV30	CAWSGWQRPRNTEAFF
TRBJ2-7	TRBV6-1	CASGKQGQLYEQYF
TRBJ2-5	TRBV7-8	CASTLMDSGQFGTQYF
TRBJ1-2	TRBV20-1	CSARASYGYTF
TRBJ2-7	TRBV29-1	CSVEGVAGDSYEQYF
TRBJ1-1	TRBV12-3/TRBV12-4	CASSLGSGGVSTEAFF
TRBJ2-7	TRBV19	CASSFRLAGASYEQYF
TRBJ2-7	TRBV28	CASSIFSGGYEQYF
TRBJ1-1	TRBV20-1	CSASRGMNTEAFF
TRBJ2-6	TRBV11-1	CASSSGTVFVAGANVLTF
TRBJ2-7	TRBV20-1	CSARKLAGISYEQYF
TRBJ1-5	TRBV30	CAWSAGGRIQPQHF
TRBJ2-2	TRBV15	CATSRKAPGQGGTGELFF
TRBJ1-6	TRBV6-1	CASSPDQYNSPLHF
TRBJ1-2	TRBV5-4	CASSLTGVTRNYGYTF
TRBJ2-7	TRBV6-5	CASSYNGLLYEQYF
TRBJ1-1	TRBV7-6	CASSLVARINTEAFF
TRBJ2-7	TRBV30	CAWSDGSSYEQYF
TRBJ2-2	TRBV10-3	CAISADRGTGELFF
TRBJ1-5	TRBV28	CASSHDSNQPQHF
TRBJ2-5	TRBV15	CATSGDRGPTKTQYF
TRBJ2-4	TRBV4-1	CASSPGLAGGRAKNIQYF
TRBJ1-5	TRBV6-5	CASSYPGRQPQHF
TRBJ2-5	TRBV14	CASSQGRLAGGPRLETQYF
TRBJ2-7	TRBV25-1	CASSLTGFSYEQYF
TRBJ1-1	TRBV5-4	CASSLGGGVMNTEAFF
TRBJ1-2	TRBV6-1	CASSRDNYGYTF
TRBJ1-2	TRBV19	CASSPVRGGYTF
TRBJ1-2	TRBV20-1	CSAIGPINYGYTF
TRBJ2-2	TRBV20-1	CSARRGGPTGELFF
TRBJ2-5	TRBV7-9	CASSPLDGKETQYF
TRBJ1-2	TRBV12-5	CASGLGQGTISYTF
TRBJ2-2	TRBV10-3	CAISGGQGNTGELFF
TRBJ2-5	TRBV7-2	CASSLGGSRETQYF
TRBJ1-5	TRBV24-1	CATSVSGVPNQPQHF
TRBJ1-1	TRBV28	CASRQPGQVNTEAFF
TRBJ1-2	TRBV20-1	CSATEGAGYGYTF
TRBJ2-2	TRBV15	CATSRDYHANTGELFF
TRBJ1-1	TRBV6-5	CASSRTGRMNTEAFF
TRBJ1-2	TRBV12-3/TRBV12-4	CASVLGAVGYTF
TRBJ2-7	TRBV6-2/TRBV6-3	CASYRGGVGAYEQYF
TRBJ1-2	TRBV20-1	CSARNPGTEYGYTF
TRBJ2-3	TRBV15	CATSKDGPTDTQYF
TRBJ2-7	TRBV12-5	CASGVRDRPYEQYF